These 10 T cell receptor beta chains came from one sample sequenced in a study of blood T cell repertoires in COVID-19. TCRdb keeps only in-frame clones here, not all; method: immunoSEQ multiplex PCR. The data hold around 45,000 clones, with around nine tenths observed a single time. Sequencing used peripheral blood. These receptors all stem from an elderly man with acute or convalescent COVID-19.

In DNA, the CDR3 is TGTGCCAGCAGCGGAGGACTAGCGGGGGCAGATACGCAGTATTTT. The encoded protein is CASSGGLAGADTQYF. The gene calls are TRBV5-5 and TRBJ2-3; 13 positions agree with TRBD2. CDR1 is SGHKS and CDR2 is YYEKEE in the germline V gene (reference sequence). V lost 4 bases and J lost 4; bases outside the gene matches: 3. CDR3 size: 15 residues.

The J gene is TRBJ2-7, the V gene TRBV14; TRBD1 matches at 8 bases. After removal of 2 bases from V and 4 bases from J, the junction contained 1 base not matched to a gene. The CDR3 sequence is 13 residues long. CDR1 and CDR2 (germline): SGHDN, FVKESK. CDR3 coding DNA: TGTGCCAGCAGCCAATACAGGGGGTACGAGCAGTACTTC. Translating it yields CASSQYRGYEQYF.

As DNA, the CDR3 is TGTGCCAGCAGCCCAGGGGGTGATCAGCCCCAGCATTTT. Translating it yields CASSPGGDQPQHF. The chain is built from TRBV12-3 or TRBV12-4 and TRBJ1-5; 7 positions match TRBD1. Losses at the gene ends were 6 bases for V and 5 bases for J; bases not matched to a gene: 4. The CDR3 sequence is 13 residues long.

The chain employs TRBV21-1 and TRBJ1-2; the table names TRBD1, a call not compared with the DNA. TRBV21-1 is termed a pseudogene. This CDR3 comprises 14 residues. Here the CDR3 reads CASSKAKGVHGYTF. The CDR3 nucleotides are TGTGCCAGCAGCAAAGCGAAAGGGGTACATGGCTACACCTTC.

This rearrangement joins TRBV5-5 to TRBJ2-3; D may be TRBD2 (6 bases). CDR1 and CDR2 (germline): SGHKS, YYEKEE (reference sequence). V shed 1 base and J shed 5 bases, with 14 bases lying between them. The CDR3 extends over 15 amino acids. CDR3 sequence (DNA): TGTGCCAGCAGCTTGTCGGCGGGGCCGGGAGATACGCAGTATTTT. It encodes CASSLSAGPGDTQYF.

CDR3 nucleotides: TGTGCCAGCAGCCCCCAGGGGGCCTACGAGCAGTACTTC. This codes for CASSPQGAYEQYF. The rearrangement links TRBV7-9 to TRBJ2-7, with 7 bases matching TRBD1. Germline values: CDR1 SEHNR, CDR2 FQNEAQ (reference sequence). The CDR3 length is 13 residues. Trimming took 5 bases from V and 2 from J; bases not matched to a gene: 3.

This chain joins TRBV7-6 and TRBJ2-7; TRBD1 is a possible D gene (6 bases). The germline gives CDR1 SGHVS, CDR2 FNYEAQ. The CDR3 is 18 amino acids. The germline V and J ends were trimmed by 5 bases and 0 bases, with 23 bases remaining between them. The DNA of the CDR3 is TGTGCCAGCAGCCCAAATCGAGAAGGGACACCCGCCTCCTACGAGCAGTACTTC. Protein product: CASSPNREGTPASYEQYF.

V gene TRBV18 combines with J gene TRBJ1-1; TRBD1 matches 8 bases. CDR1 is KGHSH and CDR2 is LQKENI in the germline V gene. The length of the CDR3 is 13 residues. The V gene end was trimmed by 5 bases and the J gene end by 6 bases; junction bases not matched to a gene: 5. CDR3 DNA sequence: TGTGCCAGCTCATCGGACAGGGTATCTGAAGCTTTCTTT. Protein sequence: CASSSDRVSEAFF.

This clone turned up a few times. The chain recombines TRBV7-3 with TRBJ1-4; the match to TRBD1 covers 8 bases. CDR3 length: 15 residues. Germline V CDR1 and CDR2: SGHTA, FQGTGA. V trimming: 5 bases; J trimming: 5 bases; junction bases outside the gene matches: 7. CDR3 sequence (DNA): TGTGCCAGCAGCGTACAGGGGGGCCGGAATGAAAAACTGTTTTTT. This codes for CASSVQGGRNEKLFF.

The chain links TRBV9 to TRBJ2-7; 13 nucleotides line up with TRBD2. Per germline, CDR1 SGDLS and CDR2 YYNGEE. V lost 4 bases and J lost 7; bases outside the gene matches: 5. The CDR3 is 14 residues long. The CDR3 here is CASSPRTSGGEQYF. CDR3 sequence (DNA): TGTGCCAGCAGCCCTCGGACTAGCGGGGGTGAGCAGTACTTC.